This TCR beta chain is from a study of low-dose radiotherapy and immunotherapy resistance in tumors. For the study at large: Intravenous ipilimumab 1 mg/kg every six weeks was given with nivolumab 240 mg every two weeks. Given every two weeks, intravenous cyclophosphamide 200 mg/m2 preceded radiation and immunotherapy by one day.

The CDR3 runs 13 residues. The germline V gene has CDR1 LGHNT and CDR2 FRNRAP. V was clipped by 6 bases and J by 2 bases; unmatched bases: 4. This clonotype was counted ten times or more. As to time point: before trial treatment. Eligible patients bore advanced solid tumors devoid of tumor-infiltrating lymphocytes. The PCR that amplified TCRs ran for approximately 18 cycles, relying on a constant-region primer and a V-primer adapter. Amplification (by in vitro transcription) was performed on isolated mRNA. TCRdb re-derived calls from the reads in MiXCR, one entry per CDR3 protein. The sample yields some 45,000 distinct CDR3 sequences, about 11% seen once.

The rearrangement uses TRBV12-5 and TRBJ2-7, with 7 bases that match TRBD1. The TCR sequence derives from a female donor with ovarian cancer. Sequenced here: PBMCs, sampled before treatment. The CDR3 DNA reads as TGTGCTAGTGGAACCACAGGGGCCTACGAGCAGTACTTC. This codes for CASGTTGAYEQYF.